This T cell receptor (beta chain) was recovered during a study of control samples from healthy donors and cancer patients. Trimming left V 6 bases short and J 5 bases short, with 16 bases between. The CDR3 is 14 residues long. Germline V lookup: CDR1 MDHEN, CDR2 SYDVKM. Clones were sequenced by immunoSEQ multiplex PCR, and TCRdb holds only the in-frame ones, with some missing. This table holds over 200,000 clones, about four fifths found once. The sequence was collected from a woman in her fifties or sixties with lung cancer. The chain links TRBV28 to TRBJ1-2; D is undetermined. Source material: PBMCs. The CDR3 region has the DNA TGTGCCAGCAGCGTCCAGGTATCGATATATGGCTACACCTTC. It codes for CASSVQVSIYGYTF.